This T cell receptor beta chain was recorded in a study of CD8 T cells in ankylosing spondylitis. This clonotype was recorded many times. Antigen: not known. The CDR3 totals 13 residues. Germline V gene lookup returns CDR1 MNHEY and CDR2 SMNVEV (reference sequence). V gave up 6 bases and J gave up 4 bases, with 9 bases separating them. Whole-study findings and limits: Disease-linked clones proved CD8+ and comparatively uncommon in peripheral blood. It appeared that ankylosing spondylitis blood was characterized by a TCR beta motif of roughly 8 highly homologous variants. Significant enrichment of disease-linked clones was reportedly seen in matched ankylosing spondylitis synovial fluid.

TCRdb redid the calling of the 5' RACE reads with MiXCR, one entry per CDR3 protein. The sample holds about 69,000 distinct CDR3 sequences, 5.3% seen once. This chain links TRBV27 with TRBJ2-2; D gene uncertain. Specimen: blood, either unsorted or a sorted T cell fraction (not recorded which). This TCR was sampled from a male donor with ankylosing spondylitis or in good health (not recorded which). The DNA for the CDR3 is TGTGCCAGCAGGCCCACCTCCACCGGGGAGCTGTTTTTT. It specifies CASRPTSTGELFF.